What follows describes a single TCR beta chain. What this receptor recognizes is not known. No base quality information exists; no much larger clone differs at one position. In Seattle, one collaborating source enrolled patients while the infection was active and tracked those patients longitudinally over the course of disease. Whole blood was collected in K2EDTA tubes by collaborating institutions according to the institutions' own protocols. Collaborator samples were shipped for TCRbeta analysis as frozen whole blood, isolated PBMCs, or DNA extracted from either sample type. The immunoSEQ Assay, a bias-controlled multiplex PCR, was used to amplify TCRbeta CDR3 regions from genomic DNA. Per the source publication's procedure: The number of nucleated cells in each sample was estimated from the amplification of reference gene primers within the assay. To quantify the absolute abundance of each unique TCRbeta CDR3 rearrangement, sequence reads were collapsed and filtered. For each sample, productive Simpson clonality was calculated as the square root of Simpson's diversity index across productive rearrangements. Held by TCRdb, this immuneACCESS table contains in-frame sequences only and omits some clones. Under half of the omission traces to an unresolved V gene where checked; the cause of the rest is unknown. The D gene and trimming were derived from the DNA, and the V and J assignments and clone size from that table. The sample contains roughly 100,000 clones, 60% to 85% of them found a single time. Of the sample, roughly 6.2% falls within the top ten clones.

The data were obtained in a study of blood T cell repertoires in COVID-19 (dated by TCRdb to 2019 to 2021). In terms of the full investigation: The collaborator samples originated in the United States, Italy and Spain and spanned the acute and convalescent phases of COVID-19. A de-identified subject ID, COVID-19 status, age in years and sex were almost always included in the sample metadata. The prospective study material was composed of cDNA or gDNA derived from T cells, B-cell-depleted T cells, or PBMCs. Where available, HLA class I and class II types were obtained from metadata supplied by the sample provider rather than from assay-based typing. Subjects who had been exposed to COVID-19, were actively infected with it, or had recovered from it provided the deeply sampled blood TCRbeta repertoires that made up the dataset. Samples came from the ongoing ImmuneRACE study (first 160 participants) plus 1,254 subjects from 6 global collaborators. The repertoires were released in a freely available public database meant as a resource for research on the immune response to SARS-CoV-2.

Results and caveats for the whole study, not just this receptor: Clinical and demographic metadata were provided uncurated, with the amount varying by source and participant.

V ends up 2 bases short and J 0 bases short, with an unmatched junction base count of 1. CDR1 and CDR2 are drawn from the germline V gene (reference sequence): MNHEY, SMNVEV. Spanning cysteine to phenylalanine, the CDR3 consists of 15 amino acids. Only CDR3 DNA remains: 45 bases, in frame from the first base. The chain is made from TRBV27 and TRBJ2-3, with 8 middle bases fitting TRBD2. The sequence was collected from a man of 80 years or more with COVID-19, enrolled during active disease. Material for sequencing was peripheral blood. The nucleotides read TGTGCCAGCAGTTTAACTAGCGGTAGCACAGATACGCAGTATTTT. Translated, it reads CASSLTSGSTDTQYF.